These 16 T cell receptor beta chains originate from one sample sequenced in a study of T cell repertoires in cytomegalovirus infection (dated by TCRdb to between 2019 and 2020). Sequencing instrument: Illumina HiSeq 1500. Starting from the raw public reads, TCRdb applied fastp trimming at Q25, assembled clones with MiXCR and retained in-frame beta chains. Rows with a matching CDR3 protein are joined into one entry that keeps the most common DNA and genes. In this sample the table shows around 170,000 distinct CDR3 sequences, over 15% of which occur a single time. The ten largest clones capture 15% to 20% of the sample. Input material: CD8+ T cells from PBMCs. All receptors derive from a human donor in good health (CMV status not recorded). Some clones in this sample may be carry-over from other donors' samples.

The CDR3 is CASSLTRLGADEQFF. The DNA of the CDR3 is TGTGCCAGCAGTTTAACCAGATTGGGCGCGGATGAGCAGTTCTTC. V usage is TRBV28 and J usage is TRBJ2-1; D not resolved. V was pared by 2 bases and J by 8 bases, with 16 bases between. The CDR3 is made up of 15 amino acids. CDR1 and CDR2 from the germline V gene are MDHEN and SYDVKM. The whole variable domain, remainder taken from reference TRBV28 and TRBJ2-1, is DVKVTQSSRYLVKRTGEKVFLECVQDMDHENMFWYRQDPGLGLRLIYFSYDVKMKEKGDIPEGYSVSREKKERFSLILESASTNQTSMYLCASSLTRLGADEQFFGPGTRLTVL.

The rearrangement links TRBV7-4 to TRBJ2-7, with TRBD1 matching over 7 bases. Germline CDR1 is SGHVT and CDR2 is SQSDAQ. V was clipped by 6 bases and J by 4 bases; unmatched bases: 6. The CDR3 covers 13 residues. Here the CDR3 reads CASRPKQGYEQYF. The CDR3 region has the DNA TGTGCCAGCAGGCCAAAACAGGGGTACGAGCAGTACTTC.

CDR3 DNA: TGTGCCAGCAGTCACGGACTAGCGGGGTACGAGCAGTACTTC. Translation gives CASSHGLAGYEQYF. The chain is built from TRBV7-2 and TRBJ2-7; 12 nucleotides align to TRBD2. The CDR3 covers 14 residues. The junction had 4 bases not matched to a gene; V was cut back by 6 bases and J by 4 bases. Germline V gene data show CDR1 as SGHTA and CDR2 as FQGNSA.

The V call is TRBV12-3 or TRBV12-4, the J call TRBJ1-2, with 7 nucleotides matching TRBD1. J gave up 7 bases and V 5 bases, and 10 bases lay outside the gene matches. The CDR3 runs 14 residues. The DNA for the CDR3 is TGTGCCAGCAGTCTGGGAAGGGGGCTTCTTGGCTACACCTTC. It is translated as CASSLGRGLLGYTF.

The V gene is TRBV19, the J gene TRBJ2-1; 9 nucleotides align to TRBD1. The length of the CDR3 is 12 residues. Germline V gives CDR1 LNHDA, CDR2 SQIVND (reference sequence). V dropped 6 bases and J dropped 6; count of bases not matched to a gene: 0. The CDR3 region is CASRTGGNEQFF. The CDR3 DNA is TGTGCCAGTAGGACAGGGGGCAATGAGCAGTTCTTC.

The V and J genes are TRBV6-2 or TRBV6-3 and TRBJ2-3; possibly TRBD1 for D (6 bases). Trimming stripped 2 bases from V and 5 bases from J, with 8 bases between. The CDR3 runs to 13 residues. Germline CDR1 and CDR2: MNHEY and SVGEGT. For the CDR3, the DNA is TGTGCCAGCAGTTACGAACAGGGAGATACGCAGTATTTT. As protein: CASSYEQGDTQYF.

In DNA, the CDR3 is TGTGCCAGCAGCTCACCCATTACGCGGGGGGAGAACTTCTACGAGCAGTACTTC. Protein sequence: CASSSPITRGENFYEQYF. The chain joins TRBV7-2 to TRBJ2-7; TRBD2 aligns across 8 bases. The CDR3 has 18 residues. Losses at the gene ends were 4 bases for V and 3 bases for J; bases not matched to a gene: 17. Germline loops: CDR1 SGHTA, CDR2 FQGNSA.

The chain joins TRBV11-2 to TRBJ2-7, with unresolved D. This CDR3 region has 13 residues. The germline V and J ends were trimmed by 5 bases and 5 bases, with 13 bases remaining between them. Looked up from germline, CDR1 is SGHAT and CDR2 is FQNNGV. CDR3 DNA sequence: TGTGCCAGCAGCCACGACAAAAAACACGAGCAGTACTTC. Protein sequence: CASSHDKKHEQYF.

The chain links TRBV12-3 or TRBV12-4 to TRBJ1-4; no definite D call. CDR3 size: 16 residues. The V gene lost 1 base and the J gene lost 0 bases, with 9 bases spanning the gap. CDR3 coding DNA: TGTGCCAGCAGTTTAGGCCCTCAAGCAACTAATGAAAAACTGTTTTTT. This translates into CASSLGPQATNEKLFF.

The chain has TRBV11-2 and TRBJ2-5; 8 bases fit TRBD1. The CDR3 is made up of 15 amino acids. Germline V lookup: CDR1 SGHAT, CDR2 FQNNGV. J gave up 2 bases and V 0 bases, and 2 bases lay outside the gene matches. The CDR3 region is CASSLEQGGQETQYF. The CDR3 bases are TGTGCCAGCAGCTTAGAACAGGGGGGACAAGAGACCCAGTACTTC.

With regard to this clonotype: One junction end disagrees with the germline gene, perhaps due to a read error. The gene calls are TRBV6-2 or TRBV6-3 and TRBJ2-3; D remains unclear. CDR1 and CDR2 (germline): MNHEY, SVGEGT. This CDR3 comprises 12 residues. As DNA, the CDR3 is TGTGCCCGCAGGCCCCTAGGAGATACGCAGTATTTT. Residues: CARRPLGDTQYF.

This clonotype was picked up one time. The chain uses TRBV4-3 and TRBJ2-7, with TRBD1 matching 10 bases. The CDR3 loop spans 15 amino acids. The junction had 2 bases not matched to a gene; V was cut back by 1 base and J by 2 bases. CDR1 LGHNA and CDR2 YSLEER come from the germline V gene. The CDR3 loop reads CASSQGTGGAYEQYF. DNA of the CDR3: TGCGCCAGCAGCCAAGGGACAGGGGGGGCCTACGAGCAGTACTTC.

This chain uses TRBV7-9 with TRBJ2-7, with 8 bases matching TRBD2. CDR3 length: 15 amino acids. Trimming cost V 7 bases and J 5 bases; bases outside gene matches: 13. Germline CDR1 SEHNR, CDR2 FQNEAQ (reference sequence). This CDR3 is CASTPYPGGVDEQYF. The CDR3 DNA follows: TGTGCCAGCACCCCGTACCCGGGGGGGGTCGACGAGCAGTACTTC.

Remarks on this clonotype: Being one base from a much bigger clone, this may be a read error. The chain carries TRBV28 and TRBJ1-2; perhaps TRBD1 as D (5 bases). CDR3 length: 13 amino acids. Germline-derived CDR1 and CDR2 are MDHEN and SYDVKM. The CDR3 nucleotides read TGTGACAGCAGTTTATGGGGGGGATATGGCTACACCTTC. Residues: CDSSLWGGYGYTF.

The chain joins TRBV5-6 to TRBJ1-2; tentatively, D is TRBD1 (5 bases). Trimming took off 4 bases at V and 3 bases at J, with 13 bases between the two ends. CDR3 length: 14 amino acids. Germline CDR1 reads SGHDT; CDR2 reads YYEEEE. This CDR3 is CASSRGNSDYGYTF. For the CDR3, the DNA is TGTGCCAGCAGCCGGGGCAACTCCGACTATGGCTACACCTTC.

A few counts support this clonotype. DNA of the CDR3: TGTGCCAGCAGCGTCGTGAGACAGGGGGGGAATAGCAATCAGCCCCAGCATTTT. This codes for CASSVVRQGGNSNQPQHF. V usage is TRBV14 and J usage is TRBJ1-5; 9 positions match TRBD1. J was trimmed by 0 bases and V by 5 bases; bases with no gene match: 11. The CDR3 covers 18 residues. Germline loops: CDR1 SGHDN, CDR2 FVKESK.